Below, 28 T cell receptor beta chains from the same sample are listed, as sequenced in a study of blood T cell repertoires in COVID-19. Profiling relied on immunoSEQ multiplex PCR, and the TCRdb table lists in-frame clones only, not all of them. The data hold approximately 170,000 clones, with about 81% observed a single time. The sequencing input was peripheral blood. The source of these receptors is a woman older than 75 with acute or convalescent COVID-19.

J is TRBJ2-5 and V is TRBV7-9; 7 bases map to TRBD2. The CDR3 runs 13 residues. Germline CDR1 and CDR2: SEHNR and FQNEAQ (reference sequence). The ends lost 7 bases at V and 5 bases at J; junction bases unmatched: 7. Here the CDR3 DNA reads TGTGCCAGCACCCCTTTGGGGGGGGAGACCCAGTACTTC. Protein sequence: CASTPLGGETQYF.

This sequence joins TRBV6-5 and TRBJ1-6; D might be TRBD1 (6 bases). This CDR3 contains 12 residues. V lost 7 bases and J 10 bases, leaving 11 bases between the germline ends. Germline CDR1 reads MNHEY; CDR2 reads SVGAGI. CDR3 DNA: TGTGCCAGCAACACAGGGAGCTCACCCCTCCACTTT. It encodes CASNTGSSPLHF.

The J gene is TRBJ2-5, the V gene TRBV19; the match to TRBD2 covers 10 bases. Germline CDR1 and CDR2: LNHDA and SQIVND (reference sequence). CDR3 length equals 15 residues. The V segment lost 6 bases and the J segment 5 bases; nucleotides outside the gene matches: 9. The CDR3 region is CASRESGGAVETQYF. The CDR3 nucleotides read TGTGCCAGTAGGGAAAGCGGGGGGGCCGTTGAGACCCAGTACTTC.

The CDR3 coding sequence is TGTGCCAGCAGTGACCGGCAGGGTGGAGAAAAACTGTTTTTT. Amino acid sequence: CASSDRQGGEKLFF. The chain employs TRBV2 and TRBJ1-4; D might be TRBD1 (5 bases). In germline, CDR1 is SNHLY, CDR2 FYNNEI. Trimming took off 3 bases at V and 8 bases at J, with 13 bases between the two ends. The CDR3 is 14 residues long.

The rearrangement links TRBV7-2 to TRBJ2-2, with D unclear. Trimming cost V 1 base and J 6 bases, with 6 bases left between them. This CDR3 has 13 residues. CDR1 is SGHTA and CDR2 is FQGNSA in the germline V gene. The chain's CDR3 is CASSLVSAGELFF. The DNA for the CDR3 is TGTGCCAGCAGCTTAGTATCGGCCGGGGAGCTGTTTTTT.

V usage is TRBV7-9 and J usage is TRBJ2-6; D not certain. Trimming shortened V by 1 base and J by 0 bases, and 7 bases separated the two germline ends. The length of the CDR3 is 16 residues. Germline values: CDR1 SEHNR, CDR2 FQNEAQ (reference sequence). The CDR3 sequence is CASSLGANSGANVLTF. The CDR3 DNA sequence: TGTGCCAGCAGCTTAGGAGCGAACTCTGGGGCCAACGTCCTGACTTTC.

The rearrangement joins TRBV6-5 to TRBJ1-2; 8 bases fit TRBD1. Germline V gene sequence: CDR1 MNHEY, CDR2 SVGAGI. Trimming took 2 bases from V and 5 from J; bases not matched to a gene: 10. The CDR3 extends over 16 amino acids. CDR3 nucleotides: TGTGCCAGCAGTTACGAAAGACAGGGGTGGGGGTATGGCTACACCTTC. This gives the protein CASSYERQGWGYGYTF.

V usage is TRBV12-3 or TRBV12-4 and J usage is TRBJ1-3; D gene ambiguous. This CDR3 is built from 11 residues. With 10 bases removed from V and 2 bases from J, the gap between germline ends came to 6 bases. CDR3 sequence reads: CATGAGNTIYF. The DNA of the CDR3 is TGTGCCACCGGAGCTGGAAACACCATATATTTT.

The V gene is TRBV2, the J gene TRBJ2-7, with D tentatively TRBD2 (5 bases). There are 14 residues in the CDR3. Trimming took off 7 bases at V and 3 bases at J, with 16 bases between the two ends. Germline assignment: CDR1 SNHLY and CDR2 FYNNEI. CDR3 sequence (DNA): TGTGCCAGCACAGAGGAGGTCTTTGGCTACGAGCAGTACTTC. Its protein is CASTEEVFGYEQYF.

The rearrangement uses TRBV11-3 and TRBJ2-5; 9 positions agree with TRBD1. Trimming took 5 bases from V and 4 from J; bases not matched to a gene: 8. This CDR3 contains 15 residues. Germline CDR1 is SGHNT and CDR2 is YENEEA. This chain's CDR3 is CASSVGQGFGETQYF. CDR3 sequence (DNA): TGTGCCAGCAGCGTCGGACAGGGGTTCGGAGAGACCCAGTACTTC.

The chain employs TRBV5-1 and TRBJ1-5; 7 nucleotides match TRBD1. Looked up from germline, CDR1 is SGHRS and CDR2 is YFSETQ. The ends lost 0 bases at V and 7 bases at J; junction bases unmatched: 4. This CDR3 has 14 amino acids. The CDR3 loop is CASSLEGAKQPQHF. CDR3 DNA: TGCGCCAGCAGCTTGGAGGGGGCGAAACAGCCCCAGCATTTT. The variable domain in full, with the rest retrieved from reference TRBV5-1 and TRBJ1-5, is KAGVTQTPRYLIKTRGQQVTLSCSPISGHRSVSWYQQTPGQGLQFLFEYFSETQRNKGNFPGRFSGRQFSNSRSEMNVSTLELGDSALYLCASSLEGAKQPQHFGDGTRLSIL.

V usage is TRBV18 and J usage is TRBJ2-7, with D possibly TRBD1 on 6 matching bases. Germline V CDR1 and CDR2: KGHSH, LQKENI. Deletions cut 4 bases from V and 4 bases from J, with 11 bases between. This CDR3 is 13 amino acids long. The CDR3 DNA follows: TGTGCCAGCTCACGTGGACAGATTTACGAGCAGTACTTC. Translated: CASSRGQIYEQYF.

V gene TRBV7-8 combines with J gene TRBJ2-2; TRBD2 agrees at 11 bases. Trimming cost V 4 bases and J 1 base; bases outside gene matches: 2. This CDR3 comprises 16 residues. The germline V gene encodes CDR1 SGHVS and CDR2 FQNEAQ. The CDR3 region has the DNA TGTGCCAGCAGCTCGGGACTAGCGGTGAACACCGGGGAGCTGTTTTTT. Its translation is CASSSGLAVNTGELFF.

This clone was detected once. This chain connects TRBV19 to TRBJ2-3; D might be TRBD2 (6 bases). V was shortened by 6 bases and J by 4 bases, with 11 bases between the two germline ends. The germline gives CDR1 LNHDA, CDR2 SQIVND (reference sequence). The CDR3 is 13 amino acids. CDR3 in amino acids: CASRVRGSDTQYF. The CDR3 DNA sequence: TGTGCCAGTAGAGTGCGGGGTTCAGATACGCAGTATTTT. The full variable domain, rest sourced from reference TRBV19 and TRBJ2-3, is DGGITQSPKYLFRKEGQNVTLSCEQNLNHDAMYWYRQDPGQGLRLIYYSQIVNDFQKGDIAEGYSVSREKKESFPLTVTSAQKNPTAFYLCASRVRGSDTQYFGPGTRLTVL.

This clone was picked up one time. This chain links TRBV19 with TRBJ1-2, with TRBD1 identical over 11 bases. Germline V gene lookup returns CDR1 LNHDA and CDR2 SQIVND (reference sequence). This CDR3 spans 15 amino acids. Trimming took 5 bases from V and 6 from J; bases not matched to a gene: 8. The CDR3 DNA sequence: TGTGCCAGTAGTCACGGCGGACAGGGGGCTGATGGCTACACCTTC. Protein sequence: CASSHGGQGADGYTF.

The gene calls are TRBV15 and TRBJ2-6, with 12 positions matching TRBD2. The CDR3 is 19 residues long. CDR1 and CDR2 from the germline V gene are LNHNV and YYDKDF (reference sequence). Trimming at V came to 3 bases and at J to 4 bases, leaving 10 bases not matched to a gene. In DNA form, the CDR3 reads TGTGCCACCAGCAGGGACCTAGCGGGAGGGCCCTTCGGGGCCAACGTCCTGACTTTC. Encoded protein: CATSRDLAGGPFGANVLTF.

The chain combines TRBV5-1 with TRBJ2-1; perhaps TRBD1 as D (6 bases). The CDR3 sequence is 14 residues long. Trimming left V 2 bases short and J 6 bases short, with 12 bases between. Germline-derived CDR1 and CDR2 are SGHRS and YFSETQ. CDR3 protein: CASSLQGMGNEQFF. In nucleotides, the CDR3 is TGCGCCAGCAGCTTACAGGGCATGGGCAATGAGCAGTTCTTC.

This clone has just a few counts. CDR3 sequence: CASSARAGPAEKLFF. The CDR3 region has the DNA TGTGCCAGCAGTGCTAGGGCGGGCCCGGCTGAAAAACTGTTTTTT. The V call is TRBV5-4, the J call TRBJ1-4; D remains unclear. Deletions cut 5 bases from V and 7 bases from J, with 18 bases between. Germline CDR1 is SGHNT and CDR2 is YYREEE (reference sequence). CDR3 length: 15 amino acids.

This sequence joins TRBV7-8 and TRBJ2-3, with 7 bases lining up with TRBD2. The V and J ends lost 2 bases and 1 base, in that order; junction bases with no gene match: 9. The CDR3 totals 17 residues. Germline V gene lookup returns CDR1 SGHVS and CDR2 FQNEAQ. The CDR3 sequence: CASSLSRDYSRTDTQYF. CDR3 nucleotide sequence: TGTGCCAGCAGCTTAAGCCGGGACTACTCACGCACAGATACGCAGTATTTT.

The chain combines TRBV28 with TRBJ2-7; 7 nucleotides match TRBD2. Germline V gene data show CDR1 as MDHEN and CDR2 as SYDVKM. The CDR3 runs to 15 residues. After removal of 5 bases from V and 1 base from J, the junction contained 8 bases not matched to a gene. DNA for the CDR3: TGTGCCAGCAGTACCACGACAGCGGGATCCTACGAGCAGTACTTC. Translation: CASSTTTAGSYEQYF.

This chain uses TRBV6-2 or TRBV6-3 with TRBJ2-4; D ambiguous. The CDR3 is made up of 17 amino acids. Germline CDR1 MNHEY, CDR2 SVGEGT. Trimming cost V 6 bases and J 0 bases, with 18 bases left between them. CDR3 sequence (DNA): TGTGCCAGCAGCTATCAAGACACGCGTGTAGCCAAAAACATTCAGTACTTC. Translated, it gives CASSYQDTRVAKNIQYF.

This chain joins TRBV7-6 and TRBJ1-6; D gene ambiguous. Per germline, CDR1 SGHVS and CDR2 FNYEAQ. The V gene lost 2 bases and the J gene lost 4 bases, with 12 bases spanning the gap. The CDR3 is 16 residues long. This CDR3 reads CASSLSAGKYNSPLHF. CDR3 nucleotide sequence: TGTGCCAGCAGCTTATCGGCGGGAAAATATAATTCACCCCTCCACTTT.

This chain links TRBV9 with TRBJ2-4; 8 bases align to TRBD2. CDR3 length: 16 amino acids. CDR1 and CDR2 (germline): SGDLS, YYNGEE. V lost 4 bases and J lost 1; bases outside the gene matches: 7. CDR3 nucleotide sequence: TGTGCCAGCAGCTACGAGGGCGGGGGGGCCAAAAACATTCAGTACTTC. This codes for CASSYEGGGAKNIQYF. Drawing the rest from reference TRBV9 and TRBJ2-4, the complete variable domain is DSGVTQTPKHLITATGQRVTLRCSPRSGDLSVYWYQQSLDQGLQFLIQYYNGEERAKGNILERFSAQQFPDLHSELNLSSLELGDSALYFCASSYEGGGAKNIQYFGAGTRLSVL.

This chain connects TRBV5-6 to TRBJ1-2; possible D gene TRBD1, 6 bases. V dropped 4 bases and J dropped 7 bases, with 17 bases sitting between them. In germline, CDR1 is SGHDT, CDR2 YYEEEE. The CDR3 contains 14 residues. CDR3 bases: TGTGCCAGCAGCCAGGTCGGACAGATCGGTGGCTACACCTTC. Translating gives CASSQVGQIGGYTF.

The gene calls are TRBV7-2 and TRBJ2-2, with D possibly TRBD2 on 6 matching bases. V was shortened by 5 bases and J by 6 bases, with 13 bases between the two germline ends. The length of the CDR3 is 14 residues. In germline, CDR1 is SGHTA, CDR2 FQGNSA. The DNA of the CDR3 is TGTGCCAGCAGCAACTCGACTAGGCCCGGGGAGCTGTTTTTT. Translated: CASSNSTRPGELFF.

The gene calls are TRBV11-2 and TRBJ1-5; 8 bases map to TRBD1. The CDR3 consists of 15 residues. V lost 1 base and J lost 9; bases outside the gene matches: 8. Germline V lookup: CDR1 SGHAT, CDR2 FQNNGV. CDR3 region: CASSLAGTGVGPQHF. The CDR3 DNA follows: TGTGCCAGCAGCTTAGCCGGGACAGGTGTAGGGCCCCAGCATTTT.

This chain connects TRBV2 to TRBJ1-5, with a weak D call TRBD1 (6 bases). The germline V gene encodes CDR1 SNHLY and CDR2 FYNNEI. V lost 6 bases and J 1 base, leaving 10 bases between the germline ends. The CDR3 consists of 14 residues. The CDR3 region is CASRNRESNQPQHF. The CDR3, as DNA: TGTGCCAGCAGAAACAGGGAGAGCAATCAGCCCCAGCATTTT.

V and J are TRBV15 and TRBJ2-7, with D uncertain. Per the germline V gene, CDR1 is LNHNV and CDR2 is YYDKDF (reference sequence). Trimming took 0 bases from V and 0 from J, leaving 9 bases between them. The CDR3 sequence is 15 residues long. CDR3 sequence reads: CATSRDPVVSYEQYF. DNA for the CDR3: TGTGCCACCAGCAGAGATCCGGTCGTCTCCTACGAGCAGTACTTC.